Listed here is a single T cell receptor (beta chain). Its matching antigen is unknown. The RNA, about 0.45 to 1 ug, was put through reverse transcription using random hexamers. By means of immunoSEQ multiplex PCR, TCR beta CDR3 spanning 54 Vbeta and 13 Jbeta underwent amplification. In TCRdb, the immunoSEQ multiplex PCR reads were re-called with MiXCR into one record per CDR3 protein. Of some 220,000 distinct CDR3 sequences in the sample, 95% were seen once. This sample stems from a study of CD8 T cells in Susac syndrome. Study observations and caveats: That the number of individuals in its TCR sequencing and HLA analysis was relatively small was acknowledged by the study.

Trimming at V came to 6 bases and at J to 3 bases, leaving 9 bases not matched to a gene. This CDR3 has 15 amino acids. Per germline, CDR1 MNHEY and CDR2 SVGAGI. Peripheral blood CD8+ and CD4+ T cells were profiled by TCR beta sequencing. The sequence came from a human donor with multiple sclerosis. This chain joins TRBV6-5 and TRBJ2-7, with 9 bases lining up with TRBD1. Sequenced input: CD4+ T cells from PBMCs. CDR3 nucleotide sequence: TGTGCCAGCAGCCCTACCGGGACAGGGCACTACGAGCAGTACTTC. It encodes CASSPTGTGHYEQYF.